These 4 T cell receptor beta chains came from one sample sequenced in a study of blood T cell repertoires in COVID-19. The protocol was immunoSEQ multiplex PCR, while the TCRdb copy is restricted to in-frame clones and leaves out a portion. The top ten hold approximately 3.5% of the sample, which has some 350,000 clones, under 95% seen once. Source material: peripheral blood. The receptors stem from a young woman who had recovered from COVID-19.

The chain uses TRBV11-3 and TRBJ1-6; D might be TRBD1 (5 bases). Trimming took 3 bases from V and 7 from J, leaving 16 bases between them. The germline V gene has CDR1 SGHNT and CDR2 YENEEA. The CDR3 sequence is 16 residues long. CDR3 nucleotide sequence: TGTGCCAGCAGCTTTGGTGATCGGGGGGAAAATTCACCCCTCCACTTT. This codes for CASSFGDRGENSPLHF.

J is TRBJ2-4 and V is TRBV30; 7 nucleotides agree with TRBD1. V trimming: 1 base; J trimming: 6 bases; junction bases outside the gene matches: 0. CDR3 length: 12 amino acids. CDR1 is GTSNPN and CDR2 is SVGIG in the germline V gene (reference sequence). The CDR3 here is CAWSGQGNIQYF. The CDR3 DNA reads as TGTGCCTGGAGTGGACAGGGAAACATTCAGTACTTC.

CDR3 residues: CASSLQAHSSYNEQFF. As DNA, the CDR3 is TGTGCCAGTAGTCTACAGGCGCACAGCTCCTACAATGAGCAGTTCTTC. The rearrangement uses TRBV19 and TRBJ2-1; D might be TRBD1 (5 bases). The germline V gene has CDR1 LNHDA and CDR2 SQIVND (reference sequence). This CDR3 comprises 16 residues. Trimming removed 5 bases at V and 0 bases at J, with 14 bases between.

The V and J genes are TRBV2 and TRBJ1-5, with D possibly TRBD1 on 6 matching bases. Germline lookup yields CDR1 SNHLY and CDR2 FYNNEI. This CDR3 region has 16 residues. V lost 5 bases and J 0 bases, leaving 14 bases between the germline ends. The CDR3 here is CASSTRDTYSNQPQHF. CDR3 sequence (DNA): TGTGCCAGCAGTACCCGGGACACCTATAGCAATCAGCCCCAGCATTTT. Complete variable domain (other parts from reference TRBV2 and TRBJ1-5): EPEVTQTPSHQVTQMGQEVILRCVPISNHLYFYWYRQILGQKVEFLVSFYNNEISEKSEIFDDQFSVERPDGSNFTLKIRSTKLEDSAMYFCASSTRDTYSNQPQHFGDGTRLSIL.